Included here is one TCR beta chain sequence, with context. This sample stems from a study of T-cell reconstitution after alpha-beta-depleted transplantation in children. A TCRbeta library incorporating unique molecular identifiers was prepared. TCRdb redid the calling of the PCR reads with MiXCR, one entry per CDR3 protein. The table records about 400,000 distinct CDR3 sequences, roughly 22% of them present only once. The CDR3 extends over 15 amino acids. Germline V CDR1 and CDR2: SGHTA, FQGNSA. Trimming took 5 bases from V and 4 from J; bases not matched to a gene: 8. The clonotype originates from a human donor who donated a stem cell graft to a child with acute myeloid leukemia. The chain has TRBV7-2 and TRBJ2-3; 8 bases are shared with TRBD2. The input for sequencing was PBMCs from the stem cell graft donor, taken from the stem cell graft. The CDR3 loop reads CASSAPGLGSDTQYF. The CDR3 DNA sequence: TGTGCCAGCAGCGCGCCGGGACTAGGATCAGATACGCAGTATTTT.